Listed here are 16 T cell receptor beta chains from one sample, sequenced in a study of cytomegalovirus exposure and HLA in healthy donors. The PCR contained 60 Vbeta and 13 Jbeta primers. Assay: immunoSEQ multiplex PCR; the TCRdb copy retains only in-frame clones and omits some. Found here are some 120,000 clones, 55% to 75% of them singletons; the top ten hold approximately 1.5%. Sequenced sample: PBMCs. The receptors derive from a man aged 25 to 45 in good health and CMV-seropositive.

The chain couples TRBV5-1 to TRBJ1-4, with a possible D match to TRBD1 (5 bases). This CDR3 contains 15 residues. The V end was cut by 4 bases, the J end by 0 bases, with 10 bases between. CDR1 SGHRS and CDR2 YFSETQ come from the germline V gene. CDR3 sequence (DNA): TGCGCCAGCAGCACGCCAGGGACAACTAATGAAAAACTGTTTTTT. Residues: CASSTPGTTNEKLFF.

This sequence joins TRBV7-2 and TRBJ2-5; D perhaps matches TRBD2 (6 bases). The CDR3 extends over 15 amino acids. Germline CDR1 and CDR2: SGHTA and FQGNSA. V lost 4 bases, J lost 5 bases, and 17 bases lay in between. The CDR3 DNA follows: TGTGCCAGCAGCTCCCCGGGGGACCTACACGAGACCCAGTACTTC. Its translation is CASSSPGDLHETQYF.

The V call is TRBV7-3, the J call TRBJ2-1; 11 bases are shared with TRBD2. The CDR3 extends over 15 amino acids. V shed 0 bases, J shed 5 bases, and the junction held 0 bases outside the gene matches. Germline V gene sequence: CDR1 SGHTA, CDR2 FQGTGA. In DNA form, the CDR3 reads TGTGCCAGCAGCTTAACGACTAGCGGGAACAATGAGCAGTTCTTC. Translating gives CASSLTTSGNNEQFF.

The chain couples TRBV27 to TRBJ2-1; a weak D match, TRBD2 (6 bases). V lost 4 bases and J lost 8, with 15 bases in between. Germline values: CDR1 MNHEY, CDR2 SMNVEV (reference sequence). The CDR3 length is 14 residues. CDR3 in amino acids: CASSSRDSTDEQFF. Here the CDR3 DNA reads TGTGCCAGCAGTTCAAGGGACTCTACGGATGAGCAGTTCTTC.

In its sample, this clone was seen a few times. This chain uses TRBV19 with TRBJ1-2; TRBD1 aligns across 7 bases. The germline V gene has CDR1 LNHDA and CDR2 SQIVND (reference sequence). The CDR3 consists of 13 residues. Unmatched junction bases numbered 2, after V lost 3 bases and J lost 4 bases. The CDR3 sequence is CASSMGQFYGYTF. The CDR3 region has the DNA TGTGCCAGTAGTATGGGACAGTTCTATGGCTACACCTTC. Filled out from reference TRBV19 and TRBJ1-2, the complete variable domain reads DGGITQSPKYLFRKEGQNVTLSCEQNLNHDAMYWYRQDPGQGLRLIYYSQIVNDFQKGDIAEGYSVSREKKESFPLTVTSAQKNPTAFYLCASSMGQFYGYTFGSGTRLTVV.

This chain uses TRBV6-1 with TRBJ2-5; possible D gene TRBD2, 6 bases. V was shortened by 6 bases and J by 5 bases, with 16 bases between the two germline ends. The CDR3 has 14 residues. CDR1 is MNHNS, CDR2 SASEGT, per germline. CDR3 protein: CASSLPRGRETQYF. In nucleotides, the CDR3 is TGTGCCAGCAGCTTACCCCGAGGGAGGGAGACCCAGTACTTC.

The chain has TRBV15 and TRBJ2-5, with D tentatively TRBD2 (6 bases). The V end was cut by 5 bases, the J end by 0 bases, with 13 bases between. The CDR3 has 15 residues. The germline gives CDR1 LNHNV, CDR2 YYDKDF (reference sequence). The CDR3: CATSPGLPYQETQYF. DNA for the CDR3: TGTGCCACCAGCCCGGGACTCCCGTACCAAGAGACCCAGTACTTC.

V and J are TRBV5-6 and TRBJ2-3; 7 nucleotides match TRBD1. The germline V gene has CDR1 SGHDT and CDR2 YYEEEE. The CDR3 length is 14 residues. After removal of 4 bases from V and 6 bases from J, the junction contained 8 bases not matched to a gene. CDR3 DNA: TGTGCCAGCAGCGAGGAACGACAGGGCGATACGCAGTATTTT. Protein product: CASSEERQGDTQYF.

The chain joins TRBV6-5 to TRBJ1-1, with 7 bases fitting TRBD1. In germline, CDR1 is MNHEY, CDR2 SVGAGI. The V segment lost 6 bases and the J segment 6 bases; nucleotides outside the gene matches: 10. The CDR3 is 14 amino acids. The CDR3: CASSEQGTWAEAFF. The CDR3 nucleotides read TGTGCCAGCAGCGAACAGGGGACCTGGGCTGAAGCTTTCTTT.

This clone was observed a few times. This chain uses TRBV5-1 with TRBJ2-6, with TRBD2 identical over 10 bases. Germline lookup yields CDR1 SGHRS and CDR2 YFSETQ. This CDR3 is 19 amino acids long. J gave up 0 bases and V 4 bases, and 10 bases lay outside the gene matches. The CDR3 DNA is TGCGCCAGCAGCCCCTGGACTAGCGGAATTAACTCTGGGGCCAACGTCCTGACTTTC. This codes for CASSPWTSGINSGANVLTF. The whole variable domain, filled in from reference TRBV5-1 and TRBJ2-6, reads KAGVTQTPRYLIKTRGQQVTLSCSPISGHRSVSWYQQTPGQGLQFLFEYFSETQRNKGNFPGRFSGRQFSNSRSEMNVSTLELGDSALYLCASSPWTSGINSGANVLTFGAGSRLTVL.

CDR3 in DNA: TGTGCCAGCAGTCCGACAGGGGGGTCCTACGAGCAGTACTTC. This sequence encodes CASSPTGGSYEQYF. V is TRBV6-6 and J is TRBJ2-7; 9 bases are shared with TRBD1. V gave up 5 bases and J gave up 1 base; unmatched junction bases: 3. CDR3 length equals 14 residues. Germline CDR1 MNHNY, CDR2 SVGAGI (reference sequence).

The gene calls are TRBV14 and TRBJ2-1, with 12 nucleotides matching TRBD2. CDR1 is SGHDN, CDR2 FVKESK, per germline. The junction had 9 bases not matched to a gene; V was cut back by 2 bases and J by 10 bases. The CDR3 length is 16 residues. This CDR3 reads CASSQYPGLAGGEQFF. CDR3 DNA sequence: TGTGCCAGCAGCCAATACCCGGGACTAGCGGGTGGAGAGCAGTTCTTC.

The CDR3 region is CASSTRTGGPDGYTF. The CDR3 coding sequence is TGTGCCAGCAGCACACGGACAGGGGGCCCCGATGGCTACACCTTC. The V call is TRBV11-1, the J call TRBJ1-2; 11 bases are shared with TRBD1. The CDR3 has 15 amino acids. V was pared by 5 bases and J by 6 bases, with 8 bases of the junction left unmatched. The V gene's germline CDR1 is SGHAT and CDR2 FQDESV (reference sequence).

Comments on this clone: This sample includes further DNA sequences coding for the same CDR3. This chain connects TRBV5-1 to TRBJ2-5; 7 bases are shared with TRBD2. V lost 0 bases, J lost 1 base, and 6 bases stayed unmatched. Germline V lookup: CDR1 SGHRS, CDR2 YFSETQ. CDR3 length: 16 residues. This chain's CDR3 is CASSLGLAGAQETQYF. CDR3 in DNA: TGCGCCAGCAGCTTGGGGTTGGCGGGAGCCCAAGAGACCCAGTACTTC.

The chain employs TRBV4-2 and TRBJ2-1; D is unclear. This CDR3 is 14 amino acids long. V lost 7 bases, J lost 6 bases, and 16 bases lay in between. The germline gives CDR1 LGHNA, CDR2 YNFKEQ. The CDR3 sequence: CASNLLPGPNEQFF. In nucleotides, the CDR3 is TGTGCCAGCAATCTTCTACCTGGGCCCAATGAGCAGTTCTTC.

The chain carries TRBV25-1 and TRBJ2-1, with TRBD2 matching 7 bases. The CDR3 covers 13 residues. Germline V gene sequence: CDR1 MGHDK, CDR2 SYGVNS. V shed 8 bases and J 4 bases; nucleotides not matched to a gene: 5. CDR3 in DNA: TGTGCCAGCCTCGGGACTATTTACAATGAGCAGTTCTTC. This translates into CASLGTIYNEQFF. Combining the CDR3 with reference TRBV25-1 and TRBJ2-1 gives the whole variable domain EADIYQTPRYLVIGTGKKITLECSQTMGHDKMYWYQQDPGMELHLIHYSYGVNSTEKGDLSSESTVSRIRTEHFPLTLESARPSHTSQYLCASLGTIYNEQFFGPGTRLTVL.